Listed below are T cell receptor beta chains from one sample, sequenced in a study of blood T cell repertoires in COVID-19. The assay was immunoSEQ multiplex PCR, and TCRdb's table has in-frame clones only and misses some. The table includes 210,000 or so clones, more than 70% detected once. Sequenced input: PBMCs or T cells enriched from blood (not recorded which). Receptors originate from a man aged 25-40 years with acute COVID-19. The CDR3 runs from the conserved cysteine through the conserved F or W. A D gene is named only where the DNA matches it firmly. A clone size is listed for some rows: how often the clone was seen (once, few, many), or a class if it is expanded.

. | . | TRBJ2-3 | TRBV6-6 | CASVLNPSTDTQYF | TGTGCCAGCGTACTAAATCCTAGCACAGATACGCAGTATTTT
. | . | TRBJ2-5 | TRBV18 | CASSPQFQETQYF | TGTGCCAGCTCACCCCAGTTCCAAGAGACCCAGTACTTC
TRBD1 | few | TRBJ1-6 | TRBV6-5 | CASSWDRGNSPLHF | TGTGCCAGCAGTTGGGACAGGGGCAATTCACCCCTCCACTTT
. | . | TRBJ1-2 | TRBV3-1/TRBV3-2 | CASSQRLYGYTF | TGTGCCAGCAGCCAGCGTCTCTATGGCTACACCTTC
. | . | TRBJ2-7 | TRBV2 | CASSSPGRLYEQYF | TGTGCCAGCAGTTCTCCAGGGCGTCTCTACGAGCAGTACTTC
TRBD2 | . | TRBJ2-7 | TRBV27 | CASSERRGGAYEQYF | TGTGCCAGCAGTGAGAGACGGGGGGGCGCCTACGAGCAGTACTTC
. | . | TRBJ1-4 | TRBV11-3 | CAPSQGKKLFF | TGTGCACCGTCACAGGGTAAAAAACTGTTTTTT
TRBD1 | few | TRBJ1-2 | TRBV6-6 | CASRKDRSEGYTF | TGTGCCAGCAGAAAGGACAGGTCTGAAGGCTACACCTTC
TRBD2 | few | TRBJ2-2 | TRBV15 | CATSRRTSGGSGELFF | TGTGCCACCAGCAGAAGGACTAGCGGGGGGTCCGGGGAGCTGTTTTTT
. | . | TRBJ1-1 | TRBV5-1 | CASRHPDRNTEAFF | TGCGCCAGCAGGCACCCGGACAGAAACACTGAAGCTTTCTTT
. | few | TRBJ2-5 | TRBV27 | CASSLGETQYF | TGTGCCAGCAGTTTAGGCGAGACCCAGTACTTC
. | . | TRBJ2-3 | TRBV20-1 | CSASTGWTDTQYF | TGCAGTGCTAGTACAGGGTGGACAGATACGCAGTATTTT
. | . | TRBJ2-4 | TRBV4-1 | CASSHTNDLAKNIQYF | TGCGCCAGCAGCCACACTAACGACCTAGCCAAAAACATTCAGTACTTC
TRBD2 | . | TRBJ2-5 | TRBV2 | CASRIAGGQETQYF | TGTGCCAGCAGAATAGCGGGGGGGCAAGAGACCCAGTACTTC
TRBD1 | . | TRBJ2-7 | TRBV24-1 | CATNQLTGVGSYEQYF | TGTGCCACCAACCAGTTGACAGGGGTCGGCTCCTACGAGCAGTACTTC
. | few | TRBJ1-1 | TRBV4-1 | CASSHTGGTEAFF | TGCGCCAGCAGCCATACCGGGGGGACTGAAGCTTTCTTT
TRBD1 | . | TRBJ2-7 | TRBV30 | CAWSGQGSFHEQYF | TGTGCCTGGAGCGGACAGGGGTCGTTCCACGAGCAGTACTTC
TRBD1 | . | TRBJ1-4 | TRBV6-5 | CASSYDRVTNEKLFF | TGTGCCAGCAGTTATGACAGGGTAACTAATGAAAAACTGTTTTTT
. | once | TRBJ2-1 | TRBV15 | CATSRDSTAYNEQFF | TGTGCCACCAGCAGAGATTCAACAGCATACAATGAGCAGTTCTTC
. | many | TRBJ1-1 | TRBV5-6 | CASSLGHMDEAFF | TGTGCCAGCAGCCTGGGACATATGGATGAAGCTTTCTTT
TRBD2 | . | TRBJ2-7 | TRBV3-1/TRBV3-2 | CASSQLAGGGEQYF | TGTGCCAGCAGCCAATTAGCGGGGGGCGGCGAGCAGTACTTC
. | . | TRBJ1-2 | TRBV15 | CATNPFEPPYGYTF | TGTGCCACCAACCCCTTCGAGCCACCCTATGGCTACACCTTC
. | . | TRBJ2-7 | TRBV6-1 | CASSEDREWYF | TGTGCCAGCAGTGAAGACAGGGAGTGGTACTTC
. | once | TRBJ1-2 | TRBV24-1 | CATSDPNSYGYTF | TGTGCCACCAGTGATCCGAACAGCTATGGCTACACCTTC
TRBD2 | few | TRBJ2-1 | TRBV5-4 | CASSLDGLAVNEQFF | TGTGCCAGCAGCTTGGACGGACTAGCGGTAAATGAGCAGTTCTTC
TRBD1 | . | TRBJ1-5 | TRBV30 | CAWTLGTGIQPQHF | TGTGCCTGGACCCTCGGGACAGGTATTCAGCCCCAGCATTTT
TRBD2 | . | TRBJ2-7 | TRBV9 | CASSAREGPTYEQYF | TGTGCCAGCAGTGCCCGGGAGGGACCGACCTACGAGCAGTACTTC
TRBD1 | . | TRBJ2-3 | TRBV19 | CASKGTGEADTQYF | TGTGCCAGTAAAGGGACAGGGGAGGCAGATACGCAGTATTTT
TRBD1 | . | TRBJ1-2 | TRBV25-1 | CASKIGQGSGYTF | TGTGCCAGCAAAATCGGACAGGGGAGCGGCTACACCTTC
. | . | TRBJ1-6 | TRBV7-9 | CASSPPTRSPLHF | TGTGCCAGCAGCCCACCGACACGTTCACCCCTCCACTTT